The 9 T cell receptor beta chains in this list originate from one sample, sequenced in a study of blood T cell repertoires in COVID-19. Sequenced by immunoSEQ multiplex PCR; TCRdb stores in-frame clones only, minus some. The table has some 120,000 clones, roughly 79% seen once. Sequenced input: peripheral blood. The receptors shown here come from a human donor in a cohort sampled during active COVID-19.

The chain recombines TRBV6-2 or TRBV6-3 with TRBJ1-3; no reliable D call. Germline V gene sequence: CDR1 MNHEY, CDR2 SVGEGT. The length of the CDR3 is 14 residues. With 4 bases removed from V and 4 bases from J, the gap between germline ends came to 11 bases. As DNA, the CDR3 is TGTGCCAGCAGTTCGGCGGGGTCAGGAAACACCATATATTTT. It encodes CASSSAGSGNTIYF.

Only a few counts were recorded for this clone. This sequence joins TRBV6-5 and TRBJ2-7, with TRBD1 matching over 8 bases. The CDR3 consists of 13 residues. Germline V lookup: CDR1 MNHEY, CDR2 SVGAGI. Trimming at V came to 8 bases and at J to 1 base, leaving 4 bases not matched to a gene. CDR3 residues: CASLDRGSYEQYF. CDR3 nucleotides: TGTGCCAGCCTCGACAGGGGTTCCTACGAGCAGTACTTC.

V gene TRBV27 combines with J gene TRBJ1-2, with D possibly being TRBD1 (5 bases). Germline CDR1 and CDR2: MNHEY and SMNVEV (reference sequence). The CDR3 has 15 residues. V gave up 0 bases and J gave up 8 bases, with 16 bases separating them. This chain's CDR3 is CASSLSTATNRGYTF. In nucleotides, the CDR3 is TGTGCCAGCAGTTTATCGACAGCTACCAATAGGGGCTACACCTTC.

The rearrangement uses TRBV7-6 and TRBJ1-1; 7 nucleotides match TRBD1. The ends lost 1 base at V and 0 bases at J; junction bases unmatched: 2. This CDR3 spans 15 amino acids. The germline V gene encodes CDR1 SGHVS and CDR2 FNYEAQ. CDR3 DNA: TGTGCCAGCAGCTTAGAGGGACAGCTGAACACTGAAGCTTTCTTT. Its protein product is CASSLEGQLNTEAFF.

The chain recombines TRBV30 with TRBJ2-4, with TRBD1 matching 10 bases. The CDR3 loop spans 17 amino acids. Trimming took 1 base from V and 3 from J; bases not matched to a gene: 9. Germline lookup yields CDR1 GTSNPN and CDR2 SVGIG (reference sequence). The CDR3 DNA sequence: TGTGCCTGGAGTGCCTGGACAGGGGGTCGGGGCAAAAACATTCAGTACTTC. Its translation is CAWSAWTGGRGKNIQYF.

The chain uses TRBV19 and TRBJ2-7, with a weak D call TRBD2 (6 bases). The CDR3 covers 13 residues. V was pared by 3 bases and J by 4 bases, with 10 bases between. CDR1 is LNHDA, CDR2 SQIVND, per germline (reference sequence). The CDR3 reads CASSIAGRYEQYF. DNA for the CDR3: TGTGCCAGTAGTATTGCGGGGAGATACGAGCAGTACTTC.

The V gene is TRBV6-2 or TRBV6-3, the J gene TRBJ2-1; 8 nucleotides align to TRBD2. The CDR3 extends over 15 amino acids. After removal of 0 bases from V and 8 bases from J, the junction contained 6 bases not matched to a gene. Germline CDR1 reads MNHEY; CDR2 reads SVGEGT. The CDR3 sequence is CASSYSRLAIDEQFF. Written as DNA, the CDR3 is TGTGCCAGCAGTTACTCGCGACTAGCGATCGATGAGCAGTTCTTC.

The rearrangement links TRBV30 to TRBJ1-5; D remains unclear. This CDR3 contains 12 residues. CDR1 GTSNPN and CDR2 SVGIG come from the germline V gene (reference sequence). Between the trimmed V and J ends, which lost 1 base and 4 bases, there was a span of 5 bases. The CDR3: CAWSGSNQPQHF. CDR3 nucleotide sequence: TGTGCCTGGAGTGGCAGTAATCAGCCCCAGCATTTT. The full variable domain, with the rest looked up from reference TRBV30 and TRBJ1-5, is SQTIHQWPATLVQPVGSPLSLECTVEGTSNPNLYWYRQAAGRGLQLLFYSVGIGQISSEVPQNLSASRPQDRQFILSSKKLLLSDSGFYLCAWSGSNQPQHFGDGTRLSIL.

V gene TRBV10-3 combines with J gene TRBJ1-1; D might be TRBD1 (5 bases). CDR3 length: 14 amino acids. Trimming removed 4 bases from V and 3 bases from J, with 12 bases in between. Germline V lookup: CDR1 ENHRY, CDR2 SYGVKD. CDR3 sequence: CAISVLGGDTEAFF. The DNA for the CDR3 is TGTGCCATCAGTGTTCTGGGAGGGGACACTGAAGCTTTCTTT.